This paragraph covers one TCR beta chain sequence. Its matching antigen is unknown. This sample includes further DNA sequences coding for the same CDR3. The data originate from a study of shared clonotypes between healthy human individuals. Adults of Caucasian background living in Nashville, Tennessee made up all donors. Study observations and caveats: Shared clonotypes: 4.5% to 5% naive CD4, roughly 3.5% naive CD8, around 2.4% memory CD4, 0.4% memory CD8. Sequencing depth was expected to influence donor clonotype sharing. What naive subsets generally showed was a larger estimated richness than memory subsets showed.

The table came from immunoSEQ multiplex PCR; TCRdb's copy has only in-frame clones and leaves some out. The sample records 1.4 million to 1.5 million clones, roughly 96% being singletons. The CDR3 runs 14 residues. CDR1 is SNHLY and CDR2 is FYNNEI in the germline V gene. V was shortened by 5 bases and J by 2 bases, with 10 bases between the two germline ends. The sample taken for sequencing was naive CD4+ T cells sorted from blood. Subset specified: CD45RA+ positively selected. This sequence joins TRBV2 and TRBJ1-5, with a tentative D call TRBD1 (6 bases). The clonotype comes from a man aged 25-45 years in good health. CDR3: CASSYRAGNQPQHF. The CDR3 DNA reads as TGTGCCAGCAGTTACAGGGCTGGCAATCAGCCCCAGCATTTT.